A single sample is the source of the 25 T cell receptor beta chains below, sequenced in a study of response to subunit inactivated influenza vaccine. TCRdb used MiXCR to reprocess the RT-PCR reads, holding one entry per CDR3 protein. The table has around 570,000 distinct CDR3 sequences, about 8% seen once. The sequenced sample was PBMCs from blood, obtained around 25 months after vaccination. The origin of the receptors is a man between 45 and 75 years old who received an inactivated influenza vaccine.

This clonotype was recorded many times. V is TRBV6-1 and J is TRBJ1-5; tentative D call: TRBD1 (6 bases). This CDR3 has 13 amino acids. CDR1 is MNHNS and CDR2 is SASEGT in the germline V gene. Trimming stripped 6 bases from V and 3 bases from J, with 9 bases between. The CDR3 region has the DNA TGTGCCAGCAGACAGGGATACAATCAGCCCCAGCATTTT. It codes for CASRQGYNQPQHF.

The J gene is TRBJ2-1, the V gene TRBV20-1; no clear D. V dropped 4 bases and J dropped 7 bases, with 14 bases sitting between them. This CDR3 region has 13 residues. CDR1 DFQATT and CDR2 SNEGSKA come from the germline V gene (reference sequence). The CDR3 reads CSATLGAGNEQFF. The CDR3 nucleotides read TGCAGTGCTACTCTGGGCGCTGGAAATGAGCAGTTCTTC.

The genes are TRBV20-1 and TRBJ2-3, with D possibly TRBD2 on 5 matching bases. Trimming cost V 3 bases and J 3 bases, with 16 bases left between them. This CDR3 is 15 amino acids long. Per the germline V gene, CDR1 is DFQATT and CDR2 is SNEGSKA (reference sequence). The chain's CDR3 is CSASRVGVGTDTQYF. DNA for the CDR3: TGCAGTGCTAGTAGGGTGGGAGTAGGGACAGATACGCAGTATTTT.

This clonotype was recorded a few times. The chain joins TRBV6-2 or TRBV6-3 to TRBJ2-7, with a possible D match to TRBD2 (6 bases). Trimming cost V 2 bases and J 4 bases, with 15 bases left between them. CDR1 is MNHEY, CDR2 SVGEGT, per germline. The CDR3 totals 15 residues. The CDR3 spells CASSYGMGGFYEQYF. CDR3 DNA: TGTGCCAGCAGTTACGGTATGGGAGGATTTTACGAGCAGTACTTC.

This clonotype was seen a handful of times. The rearrangement uses TRBV6-1 and TRBJ1-2, with D possibly matching TRBD1 (5 bases). V shed 2 bases and J shed 7 bases, with 14 bases lying between them. Germline CDR1 MNHNS, CDR2 SASEGT. The CDR3 runs to 14 residues. In DNA, the CDR3 is TGTGCCAGCAGTGAACGAGGGCAGGGAGGTGGCTACACCTTC. It translates to CASSERGQGGGYTF.

This clonotype came up many times. The rearrangement uses TRBV5-6 and TRBJ2-7, with D possibly being TRBD2 (6 bases). Trimming removed 2 bases at V and 6 bases at J, with 18 bases between. Germline assignment: CDR1 SGHDT and CDR2 YYEEEE. CDR3 length equals 15 residues. The CDR3 bases are TGTGCCAGCAGCTTCGCGAGGGGACTCGTCGCCGAGCAGTACTTC. This codes for CASSFARGLVAEQYF. The entire variable domain, with the rest obtained from reference TRBV5-6 and TRBJ2-7, is as follows: DAGVTQSPTHLIKTRGQQVTLRCSPKSGHDTVSWYQQALGQGPQFIFQYYEEEERQRGNFPDRFSGHQFPNYSSELNVNALLLGDSALYLCASSFARGLVAEQYFGPGTRLTVT.

The rearrangement uses TRBV7-2 and TRBJ2-7; TRBD2 might be the D (5 bases). Between the trimmed V and J ends, which lost 5 bases and 0 bases, there was a span of 14 bases. The germline CDR1 and CDR2 sequences are SGHTA and FQGNSA. The length of the CDR3 is 15 residues. In DNA form, the CDR3 reads TGTGCCAGCAGCATACGGACTCTCCTCTCCTACGAGCAGTACTTC. It translates to CASSIRTLLSYEQYF.

This clonotype was seen more than once but under ten times. CDR3 bases: TGTGCCGCGCAGGGAGGCGGAAACACCATATATTTT. Translated: CAAQGGGNTIYF. J is TRBJ1-3 and V is TRBV10-3, with D perhaps matching TRBD1 (5 bases). This CDR3 spans 12 amino acids. V was trimmed by 11 bases and J by 4 bases, leaving 12 bases between them. Germline-derived CDR1 and CDR2 are ENHRY and SYGVKD.

This chain joins TRBV2 and TRBJ2-1, with D uncertain. Germline CDR1 is SNHLY and CDR2 is FYNNEI. The CDR3 extends over 15 amino acids. The germline V and J ends were trimmed by 6 bases and 3 bases, with 15 bases remaining between them. CDR3 sequence: CASRYTSSSYNEQFF. The CDR3 DNA follows: TGTGCCAGCAGGTACACGAGCTCCAGCTACAATGAGCAGTTCTTC. The full variable domain, in which reference TRBV2 and TRBJ2-1 provide the parts outside the CDR3, is EPEVTQTPSHQVTQMGQEVILRCVPISNHLYFYWYRQILGQKVEFLVSFYNNEISEKSEIFDDQFSVERPDGSNFTLKIRSTKLEDSAMYFCASRYTSSSYNEQFFGPGTRLTVL.

This clonotype came up many times. This chain connects TRBV5-1 to TRBJ2-5; 8 bases agree with TRBD1. Per germline, CDR1 SGHRS and CDR2 YFSETQ. Germline trimming cut 5 bases from V and 1 base from J; bases unmatched to any gene: 7. The CDR3 loop spans 15 amino acids. CDR3 sequence (DNA): TGCGCCAGCAGGTATCTAACAGGGGGCCAAGAGACCCAGTACTTC. Protein sequence: CASRYLTGGQETQYF.

DNA of the CDR3: TGTGCCAGCAGCTCGGACAGAGTCCTTCACGAGCAGTACTTC. The encoded protein is CASSSDRVLHEQYF. The chain carries TRBV5-6 and TRBJ2-7; tentatively, D is TRBD1 (6 bases). Trimming removed 3 bases at V and 5 bases at J, with 15 bases between. This CDR3 region has 14 residues. The germline CDR1 and CDR2 sequences are SGHDT and YYEEEE.

V and J are TRBV6-5 and TRBJ1-2; maybe TRBD1 (5 bases). Trimming took 0 bases from V and 0 from J, leaving 8 bases between them. Germline CDR1 reads MNHEY; CDR2 reads SVGAGI. This CDR3 has 15 amino acids. This CDR3 is CASSYSPTANYGYTF. Here the CDR3 DNA reads TGTGCCAGCAGTTACTCCCCGACAGCTAACTATGGCTACACCTTC.

This clonotype was seen only a few times. This chain uses TRBV4-2 with TRBJ2-3, with unresolved D. Germline V gene lookup returns CDR1 LGHNA and CDR2 YNFKEQ. This CDR3 comprises 16 residues. V was clipped by 1 base and J by 1 base, with 12 bases between them. The CDR3 loop is CASSQGNSEGTDTQYF. CDR3 in DNA: TGTGCCAGCAGCCAAGGGAACTCTGAAGGCACAGATACGCAGTATTTT.

V gene TRBV4-2 combines with J gene TRBJ2-7; TRBD2 is a possible D gene (6 bases). The length of the CDR3 is 17 residues. V dropped 1 base and J dropped 1 base, with 17 bases sitting between them. The germline gives CDR1 LGHNA, CDR2 YNFKEQ. This CDR3 reads CASSQAASALGSYEQYF. The DNA for the CDR3 is TGTGCCAGCAGCCAAGCCGCTAGCGCGTTGGGGTCCTACGAGCAGTACTTC.

This clonotype was counted ten times or more. The chain couples TRBV6-2 or TRBV6-3 to TRBJ2-7; D might be TRBD2 (6 bases). The CDR3 is made up of 15 amino acids. The V end lost 4 bases, the J end lost 2 bases, and 15 bases lay between the germline ends. CDR1 MNHEY and CDR2 SVGEGT come from the germline V gene. The CDR3 reads CASSSGDFNPYEQYF. The CDR3 nucleotides read TGTGCCAGCAGTTCCGGGGACTTTAACCCCTACGAGCAGTACTTC.

This clonotype was seen a few times. The CDR3 loop is CSASNRGLEYEQYF. The CDR3 nucleotides are TGCAGTGCTTCAAACAGGGGGCTCGAATACGAGCAGTACTTC. The V gene is TRBV20-1, the J gene TRBJ2-7; TRBD1 agrees at 9 bases. The J segment lost 4 bases and the V segment lost 5 bases, leaving 9 bases of the junction unmatched. The CDR3 is made up of 14 amino acids. From germline, CDR1 is DFQATT and CDR2 SNEGSKA (reference sequence).

This clonotype was detected many times. The genes are TRBV7-9 and TRBJ1-2; no reliable D call. There are 14 residues in the CDR3. CDR1 and CDR2 from the germline V gene are SEHNR and FQNEAQ (reference sequence). Trimming took off 2 bases at V and 0 bases at J, with 7 bases between the two ends. CDR3 coding DNA: TGTGCCAGCAGCTTACGAGGAGCTAACTATGGCTACACCTTC. Amino acids: CASSLRGANYGYTF. Full variable domain (outside the CDR3, taken from reference TRBV7-9 and TRBJ1-2): DTGVSQNPRHKITKRGQNVTFRCDPISEHNRLYWYRQTLGQGPEFLTYFQNEAQLEKSRLLSDRFSAERPKGSFSTLEIQRTEQGDSAMYLCASSLRGANYGYTFGSGTRLTVV.

The genes are TRBV4-2 and TRBJ2-7, with 7 bases identical to TRBD2. Per germline, CDR1 LGHNA and CDR2 YNFKEQ. This CDR3 spans 15 amino acids. The trim removed 0 bases at V and 6 bases at J, leaving 8 bases unmatched. The CDR3, as DNA: TGTGCCAGCAGCCAAGAAGGGAGGGGTCCGTTCGAGCAGTACTTC. Amino acids: CASSQEGRGPFEQYF.

The chain links TRBV20-1 to TRBJ2-5; D remains unclear. V lost 4 bases and J 2 bases, leaving 11 bases between the germline ends. This CDR3 has 13 amino acids. The V gene's germline CDR1 is DFQATT and CDR2 SNEGSKA (reference sequence). CDR3 residues: CSATPALQETQYF. DNA for the CDR3: TGCAGTGCTACCCCAGCCTTGCAAGAGACCCAGTACTTC.

The genes are TRBV4-3 and TRBJ2-7, with no clear D. The CDR3 runs to 13 residues. The germline gives CDR1 LGHNA, CDR2 YSLEER. V was shortened by 0 bases and J by 6 bases, with 9 bases between the two germline ends. The CDR3 reads CASSQDRQAEQYF. The CDR3 DNA sequence: TGCGCCAGCAGCCAAGATCGGCAGGCCGAGCAGTACTTC.

This clonotype turned up a few times. The gene calls are TRBV6-2 or TRBV6-3 and TRBJ2-1; TRBD2 matches at 7 bases. Trimming at V came to 0 bases and at J to 9 bases, leaving 17 bases not matched to a gene. CDR1 MNHEY and CDR2 SVGEGT come from the germline V gene. The CDR3 contains 18 residues. CDR3 sequence (DNA): TGTGCCAGCAGTTACTCAAACTCAAGACTAGCCAAACTCGGTGAGCAGTTCTTC. The encoded protein is CASSYSNSRLAKLGEQFF.

Sample share makes this clonotype medium-sized. The chain joins TRBV3-1 to TRBJ1-5; a weak D match, TRBD1 (5 bases). The V end was cut by 5 bases, the J end by 3 bases, with 14 bases between. The CDR3 is 15 residues long. Germline lookup yields CDR1 LGHDT and CDR2 YNNKEL (reference sequence). This CDR3 is CASSSGPGLNQPQHF. The CDR3 DNA is TGTGCCAGCAGCTCTGGGCCGGGGCTCAATCAGCCCCAGCATTTT.

This clonotype was detected a few times. The chain recombines TRBV29-1 with TRBJ2-3; TRBD2 is a possible D gene (6 bases). With 5 bases removed from V and 2 bases from J, the gap between germline ends came to 29 bases. This CDR3 has 19 amino acids. The germline V gene encodes CDR1 SQVTM and CDR2 ANQGSEA. The CDR3 DNA reads TGCAGCGTTTCTCAATTGGGCACGTTAAACCGGAGGGCCACAGATACGCAGTATTTT. Its translation is CSVSQLGTLNRRATDTQYF.

This clonotype was found many times. CDR3 DNA sequence: TGTGCCAGCAGTTACTCAGCCGGGACTAGCGGGACCTACGAGCAGTACTTC. This sequence encodes CASSYSAGTSGTYEQYF. This chain links TRBV6-5 with TRBJ2-7; TRBD2 agrees at 13 bases. In germline, CDR1 is MNHEY, CDR2 SVGAGI. The ends lost 0 bases at V and 2 bases at J; junction bases unmatched: 4. This CDR3 is 17 amino acids long.

This clonotype was seen a handful of times. J is TRBJ2-3 and V is TRBV12-3 or TRBV12-4; tentative D call: TRBD2 (6 bases). V lost 6 bases, J lost 0 bases, and 13 bases lay in between. The CDR3 is 15 amino acids. The CDR3 bases are TGTGCCAGCAGCTATAGGGACTGGAGCACAGATACGCAGTATTTT. Amino acid sequence: CASSYRDWSTDTQYF.